The next 6 T cell receptor beta chains were all read from a single sample in a study of PD-1 blockade in classical Hodgkin lymphoma. Here immunoSEQ multiplex PCR was the method, and the copy in TCRdb shows in-frame clones only, minus some. This sample carries 24,000 or so clones, about four fifths of them seen once, and the ten largest clones take roughly 16%. All patients experienced relapse after autologous stem cell transplantation, and brentuximab vedotin exposure was variable. Sequenced here: peripheral blood mononuclear cells (PBMCs), sampled before the second cycle of nivolumab. These receptors originate from a human donor with classical Hodgkin lymphoma.

The rearrangement links TRBV5-6 to TRBJ2-5, with 9 bases lining up with TRBD1. This CDR3 has 15 amino acids. The germline V gene has CDR1 SGHDT and CDR2 YYEEEE. V was pared by 5 bases and J by 5 bases, with 10 bases of the junction left unmatched. The CDR3 bases are TGTGCCAGCAGGGGGCCGGGACAGGGAATGGAGACCCAGTACTTC. It yields the protein CASRGPGQGMETQYF.

The table lists this clone with a few counts. This chain links TRBV6-1 with TRBJ1-2; D unresolved. Trimming removed 0 bases from V and 4 bases from J, with 9 bases in between. This CDR3 has 14 amino acids. The germline V gene encodes CDR1 MNHNS and CDR2 SASEGT. The CDR3: CASSEAGGSYGYTF. In nucleotides, the CDR3 is TGTGCCAGCAGTGAAGCAGGAGGCTCCTATGGCTACACCTTC.

The rearrangement joins TRBV7-2 to TRBJ2-1; D possibly corresponds to TRBD2 (6 bases). The germline V and J ends were trimmed by 6 bases and 0 bases, with 12 bases remaining between them. Germline V gives CDR1 SGHTA, CDR2 FQGNSA. The CDR3 is 15 amino acids. The CDR3 sequence: CASSLRGYSYNEQFF. CDR3 DNA sequence: TGTGCCAGCAGTTTACGGGGGTACTCCTACAATGAGCAGTTCTTC.

The chain uses TRBV10-3 and TRBJ1-2, with D maybe TRBD1 (6 bases). Trimming removed 6 bases from V and 4 bases from J, with 12 bases in between. The CDR3 is 13 amino acids. CDR1 is ENHRY and CDR2 is SYGVKD in the germline V gene. This CDR3 reads CAISAQGLYGYTF. The CDR3 nucleotides read TGTGCCATCAGCGCCCAGGGGCTCTATGGCTACACCTTC.

The J gene is TRBJ2-7, the V gene TRBV5-1; D might be TRBD1 (5 bases). Trimming stripped 2 bases from V and 1 base from J, with 10 bases between. Germline CDR1 is SGHRS and CDR2 is YFSETQ. The CDR3 sequence is 14 residues long. This chain's CDR3 is CASSLTTGSYEQYF. The CDR3 DNA reads TGCGCCAGCAGCTTAACCACAGGATCCTACGAGCAGTACTTC.

CDR3 bases: TGTGCCTCCGGGGACTGGGGGGACGGCACAGATACGCAGTATTTT. Its translation is CASGDWGDGTDTQYF. The V and J genes are TRBV6-1 and TRBJ2-3, with D maybe TRBD2 (6 bases). This CDR3 spans 15 amino acids. Trimming stripped 11 bases from V and 1 base from J, with 19 bases between. Germline loops: CDR1 MNHNS, CDR2 SASEGT.